This T cell receptor (beta chain) was obtained from a study of OX40 agonist ivuxolimab in advanced cancers. Regarding the research as a whole: Ivuxolimab, which targeted the costimulatory receptor OX40 (CD134), was an agonistic, fully human IgG2 monoclonal antibody. The paper covers the monotherapy dose-escalation part of the phase I ivuxolimab trial, which included N of about 50 patients. In the dose-escalation cohort, approximately 83% of patients were male, and the mean age was approximately 60 years with a range of roughly 20 to 85. The purpose of peripheral TCRbeta sequencing was to test whether ivuxolimab changed TCR sequence diversity and led to clonal T-cell expansion. Partial responses were achieved by three dose-escalation patients, of whom one had hepatocellular carcinoma and two had cutaneous melanoma. Of the roughly 52 patients in dose escalation, some 19 had hepatocellular carcinoma, approximately 15 had melanoma, 9 had renal cell carcinoma and 9 had head and neck cancer. Intravenous ivuxolimab was administered to patients every 2 weeks at six dose levels: 0.01, 0.1, 0.3, 1.5, 3 and 10 mg/kg. Prior anti-PD-1, anti-PD-L1 or anti-CTLA-4 therapy was permitted, and 35% to 40% of dose-escalation patients had received checkpoint inhibitors. What the research found in general, with its limitations: Low levels of normalized T-cell clonal expansion were also seen in some nonresponding patients. The antigen specificity of the clonally expanded peripheral T cells was not determined. After ivuxolimab, expanded clones were on average more numerous among CD8+ T cells than among CD4+ T cells. At doses of 0.1 to 3.0 mg/kg, clonal expansion of both CD4+ and CD8+ blood T cells was observed from baseline to week 6. In the 0.1-3.0 mg/kg groups, partial responders were among the patients with the lowest normalized peripheral clonal expansion, particularly in CD8+ T cells.

Patients with a history of autoimmune disease or receiving systemic immunosuppression were excluded from the trial. In every dose cohort, peripheral blood was drawn for TCR sequencing at baseline, cycle 4 day 1, and cycle 7 day 1. Samples were obtained from an open-label, multicenter, first-in-human phase I dose-escalation trial of ivuxolimab. Adults with locally advanced or metastatic melanoma, renal cell carcinoma, hepatocellular carcinoma or head and neck squamous cell carcinoma were enrolled in the trial. Before TCR sequencing, CD4+ T cells and CD8+ T cells from peripheral blood were sorted into separate populations. On this clone: It lacks a known antigen. Within one base of it there is no much larger clone, and no base qualities were kept.

Genomic DNA was isolated from the sorted cells so that the TCRbeta CDR3 region could be sequenced. The immunoSEQ Assay was used for sequencing of TCRbeta CDR3 regions. Imported from immuneACCESS, the table was reduced by TCRdb to in-frame sequences with V and J called. These copies leave out some clones; in studies compared against another copy, an unresolved V gene accounts for under half, and the cause of the remainder is not known. The sample yields roughly 13,000 clones; about 80% were counted once. About 34% of the sample goes to the ten largest clones. At the junction V is shortened by 0 bases and J by 2 bases; bases outside the gene matches: 8. From a lookup of the germline V gene, CDR1 and CDR2 are SGHDT and YYEEEE. The CDR3 contains 17 residues, cysteine and phenylalanine counted. The DNA shown is the 51-base CDR3, in frame from base 1.

The TCR was taken from an adult with an advanced solid tumor such as melanoma, head and neck, liver or kidney cancer. The input for sequencing was CD4+ or CD8+ T cells sorted from blood, taken in a trial of the OX40 agonist ivuxolimab. The chain uses TRBV5-6 and TRBJ2-5, and TRBD2 matches 9 of the central bases. Read as DNA, the sequence is TGTGCCAGCAGCTTGGTAGGGCTAGCGGGATTTCAAGAGACCCAGTACTTC. Its protein reads: CASSLVGLAGFQETQYF.